This note documents a single TCR beta chain sequence. Its antigen is unknown. The study reverse transcribed the entire isolated RNA, so it sequenced expressed TCRB transcripts. Sequenced naive, central memory and regulatory T cell samples produced an average of roughly 3.9 million reads. The repertoire was sequenced with immunoSEQ multiplex PCR; TCRdb's copy has only in-frame clones and lacks some. The sample shows roughly 350,000 clones, about 11% of them seen only once. The germline V gene encodes CDR1 MDHEN and CDR2 SYDVKM. V was cut by 7 bases and J by 2 bases, with 14 bases left in between. The CDR3 is made up of 14 amino acids. This sample stems from a study of beta chain features in type 1 diabetes. On the study more broadly: On cell yields, gender and age, patients and healthy donors were similar.

General study findings and limits: Shortening of TCRB CDR3s, moderate but significant, appeared in all four CD4+ subsets of Type 1 diabetes patients.

Using CD45RO/CCR7/CD25/CD127/CD95/CD27, CD4+ naive, central memory, regulatory and stem cell-like memory cells were sorted. Sample: naive CD4+ T cells from blood. This TCR derives from a woman in her thirties in good health. The J gene is TRBJ1-2, the V gene TRBV28; the D gene is possibly TRBD1 (5 bases). Here the CDR3 DNA reads TGTGCCAGCACGACGGGGGGGGTGAACTATGGCTACACCTTC. The encoded protein is CASTTGGVNYGYTF.